The source of this TCR beta chain is a study of neoadjuvant anti-PD-1 for oral cavity cancer. Study details: Non-progressing patients received a fourth nivolumab dose near day 43, then surgery on days 50-56.

Patients were newly diagnosed with stage II-IVA oral cavity squamous cell carcinoma without prior systemic or radiation treatment. Analysis of PBMCs was direct, with no culture step. PBMC libraries mostly used 450 to 600 ng of input genomic DNA, with six replicates per sample. Clones were sequenced by immunoSEQ multiplex PCR, and TCRdb holds only the in-frame ones, with some missing. The sample shows roughly 60,000 clones, around four fifths of them seen only once. CDR1 and CDR2 from the germline V gene are SEHNR and FQNEAQ (reference sequence). V was clipped by 5 bases and J by 5 bases, with 19 bases between them. CDR3 size: 15 residues.

Sequenced here: PBMCs, sampled before nivolumab (anti-PD-1) treatment. The receptor was derived from a person aged 35 to 85 with oral cavity squamous cell carcinoma. The genes are TRBV7-9 and TRBJ2-7; unclear D gene. CDR3 amino acids: CASSDRGGSLNEQYF. DNA for the CDR3: TGTGCCAGCAGCGACCGAGGTGGTAGTTTAAACGAGCAGTACTTC.